This T cell receptor beta chain was identified during a study of blood T cell repertoires in COVID-19. On the study more broadly: Acute and convalescent COVID-19 samples came from the United States, Italy and Spain.

The germline V and J ends were trimmed by 2 bases and 1 base, with 12 bases remaining between them. The CDR3 extends over 15 amino acids. Germline V CDR1 and CDR2: SGHRS, YFSETQ. In the authors' workflow: Estimated nucleated cell counts came from reference gene primer amplification. The table came from immunoSEQ multiplex PCR; TCRdb's copy has only in-frame clones and leaves some out. Clone size and the V and J calls come from that table; the DNA yielded D and trimming. The profile shows 35,000 to 55,000 clones, roughly 80% of them singletons. The sample was peripheral blood. The genes are TRBV5-1 and TRBJ1-1; D not certain. The receptor's source is a man aged 55 to 70 with active COVID-19. CDR3 in DNA: TGCGCCAGCAGCTTTAGCGTGTCCGCGAACACTGAAGCTTTCTTT. Its translation: CASSFSVSANTEAFF.